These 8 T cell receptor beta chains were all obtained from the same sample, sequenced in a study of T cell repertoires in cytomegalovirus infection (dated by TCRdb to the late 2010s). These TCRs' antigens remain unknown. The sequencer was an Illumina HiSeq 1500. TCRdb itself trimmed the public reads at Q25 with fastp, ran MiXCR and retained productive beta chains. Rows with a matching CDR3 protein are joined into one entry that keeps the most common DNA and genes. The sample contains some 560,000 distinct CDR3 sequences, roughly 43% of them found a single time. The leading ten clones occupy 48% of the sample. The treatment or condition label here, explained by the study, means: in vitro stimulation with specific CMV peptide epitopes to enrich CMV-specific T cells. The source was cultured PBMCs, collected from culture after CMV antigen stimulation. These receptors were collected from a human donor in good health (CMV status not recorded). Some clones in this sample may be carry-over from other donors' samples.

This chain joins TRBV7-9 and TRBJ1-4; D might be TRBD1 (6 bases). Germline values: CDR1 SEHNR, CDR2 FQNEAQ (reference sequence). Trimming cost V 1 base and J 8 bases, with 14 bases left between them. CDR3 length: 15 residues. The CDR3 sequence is CASSLEAGAEEKLFF. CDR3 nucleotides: TGTGCCAGCAGCTTAGAAGCGGGGGCAGAAGAAAAACTGTTTTTT.

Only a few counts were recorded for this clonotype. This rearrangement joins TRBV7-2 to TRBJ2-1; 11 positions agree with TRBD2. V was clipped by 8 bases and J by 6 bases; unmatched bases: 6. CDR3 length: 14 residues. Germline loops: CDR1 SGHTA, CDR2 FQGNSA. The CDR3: CASGTSGRLNEQFF. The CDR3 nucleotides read TGTGCCAGCGGTACTAGCGGGAGACTCAATGAGCAGTTCTTC.

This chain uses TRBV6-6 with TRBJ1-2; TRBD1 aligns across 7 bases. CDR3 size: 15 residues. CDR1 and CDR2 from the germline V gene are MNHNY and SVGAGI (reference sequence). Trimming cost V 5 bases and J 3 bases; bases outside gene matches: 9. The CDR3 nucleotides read TGTGCCAGCAGTCCTGGTTGGACAGGTGACTATGGCTACACCTTC. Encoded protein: CASSPGWTGDYGYTF.

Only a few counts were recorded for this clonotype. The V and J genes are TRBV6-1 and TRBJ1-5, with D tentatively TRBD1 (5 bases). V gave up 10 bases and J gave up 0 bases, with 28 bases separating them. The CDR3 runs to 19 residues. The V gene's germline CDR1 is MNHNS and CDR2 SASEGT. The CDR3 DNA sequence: TGTGCCATTCCGGGGCCACCCTTTACACCACCCTATAGCAATCAGCCCCAGCATTTT. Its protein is CAIPGPPFTPPYSNQPQHF.

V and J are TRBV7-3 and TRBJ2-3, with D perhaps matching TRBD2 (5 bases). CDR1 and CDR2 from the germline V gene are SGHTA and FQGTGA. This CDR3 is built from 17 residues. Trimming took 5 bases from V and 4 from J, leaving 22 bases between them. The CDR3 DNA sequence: TGTGCCAGCAGCCCACGACATTCAACGGGAAGGGCAGATACGCAGTATTTT. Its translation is CASSPRHSTGRADTQYF.

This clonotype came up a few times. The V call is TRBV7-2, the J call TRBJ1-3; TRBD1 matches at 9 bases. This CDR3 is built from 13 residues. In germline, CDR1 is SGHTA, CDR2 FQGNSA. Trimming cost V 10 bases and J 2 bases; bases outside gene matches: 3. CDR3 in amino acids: CATGTGPGNTIYF. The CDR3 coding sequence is TGTGCCACTGGGACAGGGCCTGGAAACACCATATATTTT.

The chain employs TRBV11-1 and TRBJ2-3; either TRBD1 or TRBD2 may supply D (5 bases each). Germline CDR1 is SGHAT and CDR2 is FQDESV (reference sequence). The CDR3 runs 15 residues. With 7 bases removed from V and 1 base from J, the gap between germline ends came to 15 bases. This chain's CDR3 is CASIRTGAGTDTQYF. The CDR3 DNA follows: TGTGCCAGCATCCGAACCGGGGCCGGCACAGATACGCAGTATTTT.

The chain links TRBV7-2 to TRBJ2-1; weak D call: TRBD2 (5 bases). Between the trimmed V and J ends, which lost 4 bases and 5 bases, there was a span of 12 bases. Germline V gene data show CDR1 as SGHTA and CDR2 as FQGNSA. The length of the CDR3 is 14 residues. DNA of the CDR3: TGTGCCAGCAGCTGGCGTGCGAGGGACAATGAGCAGTTCTTC. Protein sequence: CASSWRARDNEQFF.